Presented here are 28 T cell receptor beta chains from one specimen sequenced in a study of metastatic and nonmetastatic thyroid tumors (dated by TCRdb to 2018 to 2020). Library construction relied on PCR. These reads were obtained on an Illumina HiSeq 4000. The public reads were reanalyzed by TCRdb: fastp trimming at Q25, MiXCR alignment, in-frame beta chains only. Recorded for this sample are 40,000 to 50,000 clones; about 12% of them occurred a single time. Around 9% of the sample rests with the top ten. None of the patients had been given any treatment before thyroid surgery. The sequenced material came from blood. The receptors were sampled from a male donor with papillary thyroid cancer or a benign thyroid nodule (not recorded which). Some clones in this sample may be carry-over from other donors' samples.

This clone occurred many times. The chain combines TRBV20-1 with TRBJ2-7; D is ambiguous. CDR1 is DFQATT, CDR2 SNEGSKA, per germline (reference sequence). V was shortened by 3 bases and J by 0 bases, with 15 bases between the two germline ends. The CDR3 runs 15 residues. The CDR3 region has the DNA TGCAGTGCTAGTAGACCCGGCGGCACCTCCTACGAGCAGTACTTC. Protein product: CSASRPGGTSYEQYF.

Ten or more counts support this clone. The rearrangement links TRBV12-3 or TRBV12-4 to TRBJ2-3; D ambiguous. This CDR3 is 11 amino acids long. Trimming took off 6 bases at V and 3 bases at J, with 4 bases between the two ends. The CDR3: CASSQTDTQYF. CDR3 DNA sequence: TGTGCCAGCAGCCAGACAGATACGCAGTATTTT.

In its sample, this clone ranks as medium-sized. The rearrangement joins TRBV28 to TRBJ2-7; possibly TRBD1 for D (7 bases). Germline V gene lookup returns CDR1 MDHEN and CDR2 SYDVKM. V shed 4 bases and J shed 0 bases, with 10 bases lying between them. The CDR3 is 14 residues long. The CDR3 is CASSWGDSSYEQYF. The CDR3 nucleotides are TGTGCCAGCAGTTGGGGGGACAGCTCCTACGAGCAGTACTTC.

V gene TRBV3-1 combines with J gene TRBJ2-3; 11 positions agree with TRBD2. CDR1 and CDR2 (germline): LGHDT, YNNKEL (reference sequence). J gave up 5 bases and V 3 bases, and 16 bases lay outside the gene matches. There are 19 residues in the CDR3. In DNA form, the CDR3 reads TGTGCCAGCAGCCATCGGGCTAGCGGGAGGTTCGGCCGAGGAGATACGCAGTATTTT. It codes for CASSHRASGRFGRGDTQYF.

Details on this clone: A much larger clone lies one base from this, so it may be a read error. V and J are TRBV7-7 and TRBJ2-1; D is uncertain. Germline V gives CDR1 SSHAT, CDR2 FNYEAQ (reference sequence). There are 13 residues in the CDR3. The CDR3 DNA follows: TGTGATAGCAGCTTAGGGTTATACAATGAGCAGTTCTTC. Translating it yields CDSSLGLYNEQFF.

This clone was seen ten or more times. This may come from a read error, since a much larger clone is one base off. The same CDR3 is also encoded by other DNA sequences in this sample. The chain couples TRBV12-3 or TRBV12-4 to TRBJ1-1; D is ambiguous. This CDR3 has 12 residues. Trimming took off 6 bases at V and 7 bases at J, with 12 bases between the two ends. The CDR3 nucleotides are TGTGCCAGCAGCCTGAGGACGGATGAAGCTTTCTTT. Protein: CASSLRTDEAFF.

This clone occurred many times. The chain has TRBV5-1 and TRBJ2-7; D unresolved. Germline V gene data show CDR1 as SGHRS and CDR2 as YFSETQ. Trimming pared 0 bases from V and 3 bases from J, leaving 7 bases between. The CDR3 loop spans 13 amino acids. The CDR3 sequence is CASSLGADYEQYF. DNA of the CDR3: TGCGCCAGCAGCTTGGGGGCAGACTACGAGCAGTACTTC.

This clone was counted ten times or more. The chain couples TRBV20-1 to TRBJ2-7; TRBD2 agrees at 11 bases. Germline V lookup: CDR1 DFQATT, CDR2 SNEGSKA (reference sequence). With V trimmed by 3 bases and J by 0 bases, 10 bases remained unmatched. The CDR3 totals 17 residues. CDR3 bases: TGCAGTGCTAGTTACCTCCTCGGACTAGCGGGCTCCTACGAGCAGTACTTC. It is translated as CSASYLLGLAGSYEQYF.

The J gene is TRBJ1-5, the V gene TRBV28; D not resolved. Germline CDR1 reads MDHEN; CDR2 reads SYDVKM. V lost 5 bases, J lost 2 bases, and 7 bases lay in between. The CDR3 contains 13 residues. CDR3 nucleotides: TGTGCCAGCAGTCAACATGGCAATCAGCCCCAGCATTTT. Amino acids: CASSQHGNQPQHF.

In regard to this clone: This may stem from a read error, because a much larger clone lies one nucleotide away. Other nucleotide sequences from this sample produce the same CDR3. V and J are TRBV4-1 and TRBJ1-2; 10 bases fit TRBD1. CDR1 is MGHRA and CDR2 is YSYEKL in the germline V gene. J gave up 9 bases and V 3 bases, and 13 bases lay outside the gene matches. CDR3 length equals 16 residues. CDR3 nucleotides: TGCGCCAGCAGCCAGCAGCGGACAGGGGGAATGGGTAGCTACACCTTC. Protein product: CASSQQRTGGMGSYTF.

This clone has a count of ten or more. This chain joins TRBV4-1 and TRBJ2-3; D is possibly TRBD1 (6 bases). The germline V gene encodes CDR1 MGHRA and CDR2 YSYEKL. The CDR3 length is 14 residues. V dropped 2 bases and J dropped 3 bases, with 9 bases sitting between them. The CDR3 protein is CASSQTGTTDTQYF. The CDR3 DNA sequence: TGCGCCAGCAGCCAAACAGGGACAACAGATACGCAGTATTTT.

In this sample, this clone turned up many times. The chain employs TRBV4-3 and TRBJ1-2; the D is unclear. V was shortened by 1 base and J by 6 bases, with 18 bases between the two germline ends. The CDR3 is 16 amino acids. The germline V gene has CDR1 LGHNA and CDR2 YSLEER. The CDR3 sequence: CASSQGIEKGADGYTF. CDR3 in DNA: TGCGCCAGCAGCCAAGGTATAGAAAAGGGAGCTGATGGCTACACCTTC.

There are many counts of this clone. This chain's CDR3 is CASSLGGTGGIQETQYF. CDR3 DNA: TGTGCCAGCAGCTTAGGAGGGACAGGGGGAATTCAAGAGACCCAGTACTTC. The chain has TRBV7-2 and TRBJ2-5; 11 bases line up with TRBD1. CDR1 is SGHTA and CDR2 is FQGNSA in the germline V gene. This CDR3 has 17 amino acids. The V and J ends lost 1 base and 2 bases, in that order; junction bases with no gene match: 6. The whole variable domain, remainder taken from reference TRBV7-2 and TRBJ2-5, is GAGVSQSPSNKVTEKGKDVELRCDPISGHTALYWYRQSLGQGLEFLIYFQGNSAPDKSGLPSDRFSAERTGGSVSTLTIQRTQQEDSAVYLCASSLGGTGGIQETQYFGPGTRLLVL.

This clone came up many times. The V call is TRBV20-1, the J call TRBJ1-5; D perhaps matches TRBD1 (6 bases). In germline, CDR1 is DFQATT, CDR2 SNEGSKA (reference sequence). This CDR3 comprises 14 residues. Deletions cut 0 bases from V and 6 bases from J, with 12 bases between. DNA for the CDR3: TGCAGTGCTAGAGATCTAGGGGGTAGTCAGCCCCAGCATTTT. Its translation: CSARDLGGSQPQHF.

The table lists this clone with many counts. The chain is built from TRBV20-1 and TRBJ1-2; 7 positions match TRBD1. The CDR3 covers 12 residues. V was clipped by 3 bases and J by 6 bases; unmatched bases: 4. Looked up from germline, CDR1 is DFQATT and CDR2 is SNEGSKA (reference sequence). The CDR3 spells CSASITGDGYTF. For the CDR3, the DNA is TGCAGTGCTAGCATCACAGGGGATGGCTACACCTTC.

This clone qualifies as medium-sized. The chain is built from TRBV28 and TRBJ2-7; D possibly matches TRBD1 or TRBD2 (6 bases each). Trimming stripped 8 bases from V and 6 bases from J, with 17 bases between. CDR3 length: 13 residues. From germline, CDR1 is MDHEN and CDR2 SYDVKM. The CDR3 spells CASSRGVSGEQYF. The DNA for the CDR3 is TGTGCCAGCTCGAGGGGGGTATCGGGCGAGCAGTACTTC.

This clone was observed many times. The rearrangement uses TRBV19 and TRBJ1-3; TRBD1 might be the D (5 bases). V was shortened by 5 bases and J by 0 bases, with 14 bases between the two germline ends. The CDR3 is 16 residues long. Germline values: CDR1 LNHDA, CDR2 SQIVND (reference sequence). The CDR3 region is CASSPGTASSGNTIYF. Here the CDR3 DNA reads TGTGCCAGTAGTCCCGGGACGGCCAGCTCTGGAAACACCATATATTTT.

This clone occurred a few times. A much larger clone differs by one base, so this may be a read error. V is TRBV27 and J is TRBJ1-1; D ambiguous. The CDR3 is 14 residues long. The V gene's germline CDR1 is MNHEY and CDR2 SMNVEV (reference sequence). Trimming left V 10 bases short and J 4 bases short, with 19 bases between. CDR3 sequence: CAISLVRDGTEAFF. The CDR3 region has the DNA TGTGCCATCAGCCTAGTCCGGGATGGCACTGAAGCTTTCTTT.

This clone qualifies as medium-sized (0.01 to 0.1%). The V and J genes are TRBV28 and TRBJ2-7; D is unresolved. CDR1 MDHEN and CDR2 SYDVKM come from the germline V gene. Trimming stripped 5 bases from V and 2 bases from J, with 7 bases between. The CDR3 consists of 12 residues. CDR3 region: CASSGVTYEQYF. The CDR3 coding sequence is TGTGCCAGCAGTGGGGTTACCTACGAGCAGTACTTC.

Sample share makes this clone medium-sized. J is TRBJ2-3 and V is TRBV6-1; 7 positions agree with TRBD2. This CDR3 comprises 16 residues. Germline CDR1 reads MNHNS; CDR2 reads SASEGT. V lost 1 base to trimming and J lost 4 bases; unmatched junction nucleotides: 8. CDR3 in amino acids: CASSEVAGGAPDTQYF. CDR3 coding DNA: TGTGCCAGCAGTGAAGTAGCGGGCGGCGCCCCAGATACGCAGTATTTT.

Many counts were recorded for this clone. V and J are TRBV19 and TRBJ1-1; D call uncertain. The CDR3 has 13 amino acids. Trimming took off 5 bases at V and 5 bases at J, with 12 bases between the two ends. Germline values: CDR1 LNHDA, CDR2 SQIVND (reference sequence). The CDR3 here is CASSSGLRTEAFF. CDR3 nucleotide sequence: TGTGCCAGTAGTTCCGGGCTCAGGACTGAAGCTTTCTTT.

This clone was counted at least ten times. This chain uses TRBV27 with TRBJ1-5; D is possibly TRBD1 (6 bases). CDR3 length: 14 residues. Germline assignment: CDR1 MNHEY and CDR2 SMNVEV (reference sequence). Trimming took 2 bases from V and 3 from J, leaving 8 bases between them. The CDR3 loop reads CASSLQGPNQPQHF. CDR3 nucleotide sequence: TGTGCCAGCAGTTTACAGGGGCCCAATCAGCCCCAGCATTTT.

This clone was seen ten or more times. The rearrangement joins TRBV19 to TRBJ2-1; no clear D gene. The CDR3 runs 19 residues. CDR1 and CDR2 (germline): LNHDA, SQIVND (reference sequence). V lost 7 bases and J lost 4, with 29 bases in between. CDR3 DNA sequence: TGTGCCAGTACCCTATGGGCAGGTGGAGTAAGAAGTGGGTACAATGAGCAGTTCTTC. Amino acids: CASTLWAGGVRSGYNEQFF. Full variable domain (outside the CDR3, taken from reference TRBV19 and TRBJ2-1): DGGITQSPKYLFRKEGQNVTLSCEQNLNHDAMYWYRQDPGQGLRLIYYSQIVNDFQKGDIAEGYSVSREKKESFPLTVTSAQKNPTAFYLCASTLWAGGVRSGYNEQFFGPGTRLTVL.

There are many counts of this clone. The CDR3 DNA is TGTGCCAGCAGCTATAGCGGGATCGGCACCGGGGAGCTGTTTTTT. Its protein product is CASSYSGIGTGELFF. This chain uses TRBV7-2 with TRBJ2-2; 8 nucleotides align to TRBD2. Per the germline V gene, CDR1 is SGHTA and CDR2 is FQGNSA. The CDR3 is 15 amino acids. The ends lost 4 bases at V and 4 bases at J; junction bases unmatched: 5. Based on the CDR3 plus reference TRBV7-2 and TRBJ2-2, the full variable domain is GAGVSQSPSNKVTEKGKDVELRCDPISGHTALYWYRQSLGQGLEFLIYFQGNSAPDKSGLPSDRFSAERTGGSVSTLTIQRTQQEDSAVYLCASSYSGIGTGELFFGEGSRLTVL.

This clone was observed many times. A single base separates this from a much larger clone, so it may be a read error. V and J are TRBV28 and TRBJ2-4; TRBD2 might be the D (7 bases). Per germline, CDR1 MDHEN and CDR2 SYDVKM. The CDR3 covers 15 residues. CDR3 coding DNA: TGTGTCAGCAGTTTAAGGGAGGGGGGTCGCGACATTCAGTACTTC. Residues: CVSSLREGGRDIQYF.

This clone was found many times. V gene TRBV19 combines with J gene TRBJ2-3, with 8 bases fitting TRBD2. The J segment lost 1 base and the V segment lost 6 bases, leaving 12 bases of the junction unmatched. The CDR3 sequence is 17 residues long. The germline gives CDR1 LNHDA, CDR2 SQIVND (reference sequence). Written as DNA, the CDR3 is TGTGCCAGTAGCCCGCCGATGGGGCGGGAGGGCACAGATACGCAGTATTTT. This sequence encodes CASSPPMGREGTDTQYF.

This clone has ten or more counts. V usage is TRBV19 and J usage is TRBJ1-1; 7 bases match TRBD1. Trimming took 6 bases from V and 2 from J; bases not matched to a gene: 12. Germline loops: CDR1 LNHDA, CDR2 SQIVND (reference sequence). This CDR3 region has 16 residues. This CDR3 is CASSPTKTGPNTEAFF. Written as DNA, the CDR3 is TGTGCCAGTAGCCCGACCAAGACAGGGCCAAACACTGAAGCTTTCTTT.

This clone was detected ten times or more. CDR3 sequence: CASSPAMRSGANVLTF. The CDR3 DNA follows: TGTGCCAGCAGCCCTGCAATGAGGTCTGGGGCCAACGTCCTGACTTTC. V and J are TRBV4-2 and TRBJ2-6; D is undetermined. Germline V lookup: CDR1 LGHNA, CDR2 YNFKEQ. The CDR3 has 16 residues. The germline V and J ends were trimmed by 4 bases and 1 base, with 11 bases remaining between them.